The next 32 T cell receptor beta chains were all read from a single sample in a study of blood T cell repertoires in COVID-19 (dated by TCRdb to the early 2020s). Library preparation was by the immunoSEQ multiplex PCR assay. TCRdb limited this immuneACCESS table to in-frame rearrangements with V and J called. A share of clones is missing; checked studies link under half to unresolved V genes, and the rest is unexplained. This sample has tens of thousands of clones in its table, and roughly 84% of those were observed once. 6.6% of the sample comes from the top ten. The specimen sequenced was peripheral blood. These TCRs come from a man aged 45 to 65 with active COVID-19.

The V and J genes are TRBV28 and TRBJ2-5; D remains ambiguous. Between the trimmed V and J ends, which lost 2 bases and 0 bases, there was a span of 7 bases. Germline V gene sequence: CDR1 MDHEN, CDR2 SYDVKM. The CDR3 has 14 amino acids. CDR3 residues: CASSLTPDQETQYF. The DNA of the CDR3 is TGTGCCAGCAGTTTAACGCCAGACCAAGAGACCCAGTACTTC.

V and J are TRBV6-5 and TRBJ2-7, with TRBD1 matching 8 bases. Germline values: CDR1 MNHEY, CDR2 SVGAGI. J was trimmed by 7 bases and V by 0 bases; bases with no gene match: 8. This CDR3 spans 15 amino acids. The CDR3 spells CASSYSFQGAGEQYF. CDR3 bases: TGTGCCAGCAGTTACTCTTTCCAGGGGGCAGGGGAGCAGTACTTC.

The chain combines TRBV9 with TRBJ2-7; 9 nucleotides align to TRBD1. Trimming at V came to 2 bases and at J to 1 base, leaving 1 base not matched to a gene. CDR3 size: 14 residues. Looked up from germline, CDR1 is SGDLS and CDR2 is YYNGEE. CDR3 residues: CASSVDRGSYEQYF. CDR3 bases: TGTGCCAGCAGCGTGGACAGGGGTTCCTACGAGCAGTACTTC.

The chain combines TRBV28 with TRBJ1-1; the D gene is possibly TRBD1 (5 bases). This CDR3 is built from 15 residues. V was trimmed by 3 bases and J by 2 bases, leaving 13 bases between them. The germline V gene encodes CDR1 MDHEN and CDR2 SYDVKM. CDR3 nucleotides: TGTGCCAGCAGTTTGGGCGGGGGAGGAAACACTGAAGCTTTCTTT. Amino acid sequence: CASSLGGGGNTEAFF. The entire variable domain, with the rest obtained from reference TRBV28 and TRBJ1-1, is as follows: DVKVTQSSRYLVKRTGEKVFLECVQDMDHENMFWYRQDPGLGLRLIYFSYDVKMKEKGDIPEGYSVSREKKERFSLILESASTNQTSMYLCASSLGGGGNTEAFFGQGTRLTVV.

This chain uses TRBV5-1 with TRBJ2-6; a possible D gene is TRBD1 (6 bases). The germline V gene encodes CDR1 SGHRS and CDR2 YFSETQ. The CDR3 runs to 17 residues. V was clipped by 2 bases and J by 4 bases, with 16 bases between them. The CDR3 reads CASSLNSQGSGANVLTF. CDR3 coding DNA: TGCGCCAGCAGCTTAAATTCACAGGGCTCGGGGGCCAACGTCCTGACTTTC.

The CDR3 spells CATSDQQGTGRDYGYTF. CDR3 sequence (DNA): TGTGCCACCAGTGATCAACAGGGGACAGGGAGAGACTATGGCTACACCTTC. The gene calls are TRBV24-1 and TRBJ1-2; TRBD1 agrees at 9 bases. The trim removed 3 bases at V and 3 bases at J, leaving 10 bases unmatched. The CDR3 is 17 residues long. Germline V gene lookup returns CDR1 KGHDR and CDR2 SFDVKD.

This rearrangement joins TRBV5-6 to TRBJ2-7; D perhaps matches TRBD2 (5 bases). This CDR3 is 16 amino acids long. Germline-derived CDR1 and CDR2 are SGHDT and YYEEEE. The V end was cut by 4 bases, the J end by 0 bases, with 17 bases between. Written as DNA, the CDR3 is TGTGCCAGCAGCGTTGGCTTGGTTACTAGCTCCTACGAGCAGTACTTC. Amino acids: CASSVGLVTSSYEQYF.

The chain carries TRBV10-3 and TRBJ2-1; TRBD2 matches at 16 bases. The length of the CDR3 is 20 residues. The ends lost 4 bases at V and 0 bases at J; junction bases unmatched: 9. Looked up from germline, CDR1 is ENHRY and CDR2 is SYGVKD. The CDR3 nucleotides read TGTGCCATCAGTGGAGCTCCGGGACTAGCGGGAGGGAGCTCCTACAATGAGCAGTTCTTC. Amino acids: CAISGAPGLAGGSSYNEQFF.

The chain combines TRBV15 with TRBJ1-2; D remains ambiguous. V gave up 8 bases and J gave up 4 bases, with 8 bases separating them. The CDR3 is 11 amino acids. Germline V CDR1 and CDR2: LNHNV, YYDKDF (reference sequence). CDR3 protein: CATGGGYGYTF. The CDR3 DNA reads as TGTGCCACCGGAGGTGGCTATGGCTACACCTTC.

The V and J genes are TRBV7-2 and TRBJ2-1, with a tentative D call TRBD2 (5 bases). V lost 6 bases and J lost 8, with 23 bases in between. Germline V lookup: CDR1 SGHTA, CDR2 FQGNSA. There are 16 residues in the CDR3. This CDR3 reads CASSQAAAVRVDEQFF. CDR3 nucleotides: TGTGCCAGCAGTCAGGCAGCGGCGGTAAGGGTGGATGAGCAGTTCTTC.

The rearrangement joins TRBV6-5 to TRBJ2-7, with D maybe TRBD2 (6 bases). The CDR3 is 13 residues long. V was cut by 0 bases and J by 7 bases, with 10 bases left in between. The germline V gene has CDR1 MNHEY and CDR2 SVGAGI. The CDR3 spells CASSYSDAGEQYF. CDR3 DNA sequence: TGTGCCAGCAGTTACTCGGACGCGGGGGAGCAGTACTTC.

The rearrangement joins TRBV9 to TRBJ2-3, with a weak D call TRBD2 (5 bases). V was cut by 1 base and J by 6 bases, with 18 bases left in between. The CDR3 length is 16 residues. Per the germline V gene, CDR1 is SGDLS and CDR2 is YYNGEE. The CDR3 region is CASSVTPRGEFDTQYF. CDR3 DNA sequence: TGTGCCAGCAGCGTAACCCCCCGGGGTGAATTCGATACGCAGTATTTT.

The V call is TRBV9, the J call TRBJ1-6; TRBD1 matches at 9 bases. V lost 4 bases to trimming and J lost 11 bases; unmatched junction nucleotides: 7. The germline CDR1 and CDR2 sequences are SGDLS and YYNGEE. The CDR3 has 14 amino acids. The CDR3 DNA reads TGTGCCAGCAGCCTCGGACAGGGGCAGACACCCCTCCACTTT. Translation gives CASSLGQGQTPLHF.

The J gene is TRBJ2-3, the V gene TRBV7-3; D remains unclear. Germline V gives CDR1 SGHTA, CDR2 FQGTGA. V dropped 6 bases and J dropped 1 base, with 8 bases sitting between them. This CDR3 has 13 amino acids. CDR3 region: CASRALGTDTQYF. The CDR3 bases are TGTGCCAGCAGAGCCCTGGGCACAGATACGCAGTATTTT.

The V gene is TRBV9, the J gene TRBJ1-2; 7 bases are a match to TRBD1. The length of the CDR3 is 15 residues. The V gene's germline CDR1 is SGDLS and CDR2 YYNGEE. Trimming took 4 bases from V and 2 from J; bases not matched to a gene: 8. CDR3 region: CASSTRDSSNYGYTF. CDR3 DNA sequence: TGTGCCAGCAGCACCCGGGACAGCTCCAACTATGGCTACACCTTC. Together with reference TRBV9 and TRBJ1-2, the CDR3 gives the full variable domain: DSGVTQTPKHLITATGQRVTLRCSPRSGDLSVYWYQQSLDQGLQFLIQYYNGEERAKGNILERFSAQQFPDLHSELNLSSLELGDSALYFCASSTRDSSNYGYTFGSGTRLTVV.

The chain links TRBV11-2 to TRBJ2-7; TRBD1 agrees at 8 bases. Germline CDR1 is SGHAT and CDR2 is FQNNGV. Trimming cost V 7 bases and J 0 bases; bases outside gene matches: 11. The CDR3 is 16 amino acids. This CDR3 is CASTQDRGRSSYEQYF. CDR3 nucleotide sequence: TGTGCCAGCACGCAAGACAGGGGTCGGAGCTCCTACGAGCAGTACTTC.

The chain couples TRBV7-2 to TRBJ1-6; no reliable D call. The V end lost 1 base, the J end lost 9 bases, and 13 bases lay between the germline ends. The length of the CDR3 is 15 residues. Germline V gene sequence: CDR1 SGHTA, CDR2 FQGNSA. CDR3 sequence (DNA): TGTGCCAGCAGCTTAGTAGTAGCGGGTGGTTCACCCCTCCACTTT. It codes for CASSLVVAGGSPLHF.

The V gene is TRBV27, the J gene TRBJ1-2; D possibly corresponds to TRBD1 (6 bases). From germline, CDR1 is MNHEY and CDR2 SMNVEV (reference sequence). The CDR3 loop spans 17 amino acids. V was shortened by 0 bases and J by 8 bases, with 22 bases between the two germline ends. CDR3 DNA sequence: TGTGCCAGCAGTTTATCATCGGGCAGGGCCAAACAGGGAGGCTACACCTTC. It specifies CASSLSSGRAKQGGYTF.

The chain couples TRBV20-1 to TRBJ2-5; possibly TRBD2 for D (6 bases). The CDR3 loop spans 11 amino acids. Trimming pared 5 bases from V and 7 bases from J, leaving 11 bases between. Germline CDR1 and CDR2: DFQATT and SNEGSKA (reference sequence). CDR3 DNA sequence: TGCAGTGCTGGAGGGAGATCGACCCAGTACTTC. It codes for CSAGGRSTQYF.

The CDR3 sequence is CASSPPGQSTDTQYF. The CDR3 DNA reads TGTGCCAGCTCACCACCGGGACAGAGCACAGATACGCAGTATTTT. The chain carries TRBV18 and TRBJ2-3; 7 positions match TRBD1. The CDR3 covers 15 residues. J was trimmed by 0 bases and V by 0 bases; bases with no gene match: 0. From germline, CDR1 is KGHSH and CDR2 LQKENI.

The rearrangement joins TRBV5-1 to TRBJ1-2, with D tentatively TRBD1 (5 bases). Deletions cut 4 bases from V and 4 bases from J, with 14 bases between. The CDR3 is made up of 14 amino acids. CDR1 is SGHRS, CDR2 YFSETQ, per germline. For the CDR3, the DNA is TGCGCCAGCAGCCGCCGACAGAACTCCTATGGCTACACCTTC. Translation gives CASSRRQNSYGYTF. The variable domain in full, completed from reference TRBV5-1 and TRBJ1-2, reads KAGVTQTPRYLIKTRGQQVTLSCSPISGHRSVSWYQQTPGQGLQFLFEYFSETQRNKGNFPGRFSGRQFSNSRSEMNVSTLELGDSALYLCASSRRQNSYGYTFGSGTRLTVV.

The chain uses TRBV2 and TRBJ1-3; D may be TRBD1 (5 bases). Trimming left V 2 bases short and J 3 bases short, with 11 bases between. Germline V gene data show CDR1 as SNHLY and CDR2 as FYNNEI. The CDR3 covers 15 residues. CDR3 DNA: TGTGCCAGCAGTGAAAGGGGCAGGGTTGGAAACACCATATATTTT. Translated: CASSERGRVGNTIYF.

The rearrangement joins TRBV5-6 to TRBJ2-3, with 7 bases matching TRBD2. Germline V gene sequence: CDR1 SGHDT, CDR2 YYEEEE. The trim removed 2 bases at V and 3 bases at J, leaving 6 bases unmatched. This CDR3 is built from 15 residues. In DNA form, the CDR3 reads TGTGCCAGCAGCTTCGTCCCGGGGGGAACAGATACGCAGTATTTT. This sequence encodes CASSFVPGGTDTQYF.

The chain carries TRBV28 and TRBJ1-2; a weak D match, TRBD1 (5 bases). The CDR3 loop spans 14 amino acids. V was cut by 7 bases and J by 7 bases, with 19 bases left in between. Germline CDR1 MDHEN, CDR2 SYDVKM. The CDR3 region is CASNSQPGGIGYTF. The CDR3 coding sequence is TGTGCCAGCAACTCTCAACCCGGGGGTATTGGCTACACCTTC.

The rearrangement joins TRBV19 to TRBJ1-2; 7 bases align to TRBD1. The CDR3 is 17 amino acids. Trimming took 7 bases from V and 1 from J; bases not matched to a gene: 15. The germline gives CDR1 LNHDA, CDR2 SQIVND (reference sequence). In nucleotides, the CDR3 is TGTGCCAGTACCACCCCGGGGACAGACCCTATTAACTATGGCTACACCTTC. Translating gives CASTTPGTDPINYGYTF.

The chain joins TRBV7-3 to TRBJ2-7; TRBD2 matches at 7 bases. The germline CDR1 and CDR2 sequences are SGHTA and FQGTGA. The CDR3 loop spans 12 amino acids. The CDR3 here is CARLGGEVEQYF. The CDR3 nucleotides are TGTGCGCGGCTGGGGGGGGAGGTGGAGCAGTACTTC.

V and J are TRBV25-1 and TRBJ2-5, with a possible D match to TRBD2 (5 bases). Germline-derived CDR1 and CDR2 are MGHDK and SYGVNS. V lost 8 bases and J 5 bases, leaving 21 bases between the germline ends. CDR3 length: 15 amino acids. CDR3 nucleotide sequence: TGTGCCAGCTCCCCAGGCCCAAGACTAAGGGAGACCCAGTACTTC. This gives the protein CASSPGPRLRETQYF.

This clone was seen only a few times. The chain uses TRBV6-4 and TRBJ1-6, with unresolved D. Germline lookup yields CDR1 MRHNA and CDR2 SNTAGT. This CDR3 region has 15 residues. Trimming stripped 3 bases from V and 5 bases from J, with 11 bases between. Here the CDR3 DNA reads TGTGCCAGCAGTGAGCCGGGATCCAATAATTCACCCCTCCACTTT. It is translated as CASSEPGSNNSPLHF.

This clone was seen a few times. The chain has TRBV7-9 and TRBJ2-3; 8 bases map to TRBD2. The ends lost 6 bases at V and 0 bases at J; junction bases unmatched: 2. Germline loops: CDR1 SEHNR, CDR2 FQNEAQ (reference sequence). This CDR3 is 14 amino acids long. The DNA for the CDR3 is TGTGCCAGCAGTAGCGGGGCGAGCACAGATACGCAGTATTTT. Its protein product is CASSSGASTDTQYF.

This clone was recorded only once. The chain's CDR3 is CASSVGVGGLNTEAFF. The CDR3 DNA sequence: TGTGCCAGCAGCGTAGGTGTGGGAGGGTTGAACACTGAAGCTTTCTTT. The chain uses TRBV9 and TRBJ1-1; D is unclear. Trimming pared 0 bases from V and 0 bases from J, leaving 12 bases between. Germline-derived CDR1 and CDR2 are SGDLS and YYNGEE. This CDR3 is 16 amino acids long.

The chain combines TRBV4-2 with TRBJ2-1, with 7 bases that match TRBD2. CDR3 length equals 18 residues. Germline trimming cut 0 bases from V and 10 bases from J; bases unmatched to any gene: 18. Germline V gene sequence: CDR1 LGHNA, CDR2 YNFKEQ. The CDR3 DNA follows: TGTGCCAGCAGCCAAGATCCCGCCTTTGCGGGAGCAACCAGGGAGCAGTTCTTC. Its translation is CASSQDPAFAGATREQFF.

This clone was recorded only once. The genes are TRBV6-2 or TRBV6-3 and TRBJ2-3; 11 bases line up with TRBD2. Germline V CDR1 and CDR2: MNHEY, SVGEGT. V dropped 4 bases and J dropped 4; count of bases not matched to a gene: 4. This CDR3 region has 15 residues. The CDR3 is CASSLTSGSSDTQYF. CDR3 sequence (DNA): TGTGCCAGCAGTTTAACTAGCGGGAGTTCAGATACGCAGTATTTT.